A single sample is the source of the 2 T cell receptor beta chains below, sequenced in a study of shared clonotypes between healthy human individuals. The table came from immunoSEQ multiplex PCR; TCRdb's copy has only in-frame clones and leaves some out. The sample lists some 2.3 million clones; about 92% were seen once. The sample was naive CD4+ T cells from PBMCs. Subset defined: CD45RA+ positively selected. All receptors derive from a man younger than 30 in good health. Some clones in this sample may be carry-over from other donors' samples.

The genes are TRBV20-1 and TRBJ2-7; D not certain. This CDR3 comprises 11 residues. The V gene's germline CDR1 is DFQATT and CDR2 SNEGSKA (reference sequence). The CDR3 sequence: CRGDKLYEQYF. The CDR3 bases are TGCAGAGGCGACAAGCTTTACGAGCAGTACTTC.

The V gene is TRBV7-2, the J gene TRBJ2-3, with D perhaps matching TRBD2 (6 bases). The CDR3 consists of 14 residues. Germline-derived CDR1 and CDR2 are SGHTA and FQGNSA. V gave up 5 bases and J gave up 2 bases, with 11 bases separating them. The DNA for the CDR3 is TGTGCCAGCAGCCCAGGAGGGTTCACAGATACGCAGTATTTT. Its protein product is CASSPGGFTDTQYF.